The following is a T cell receptor (beta chain) sequence with its context. The antigen is unknown. With 5 bases removed from V and 4 bases from J, the gap between germline ends came to 11 bases. The germline V gene encodes CDR1 SEHNR and CDR2 FQNEAQ (reference sequence). The CDR3 consists of 13 residues. The record originates from a study of T cell repertoires in ileal Crohn's disease. Study results and limitations: Mucosal expansions were suggested to be mainly CD8 T cells.

Stated time point: proximal margin of the surgical specimen (macroscopically non-inflamed). Clones were sequenced by immunoSEQ multiplex PCR, and TCRdb holds only the in-frame ones, with some missing. The sample carries 4,300 or so clones, roughly 72% recorded once. The specimen sequenced was ileal tissue. The TCR originated in an adult with Crohn's disease. J is TRBJ1-1 and V is TRBV7-9; D uncertain. CDR3 region: CASSLKDLTEAFF. DNA of the CDR3: TGTGCCAGCAGCCTGAAGGACCTCACTGAAGCTTTCTTT.